This TCR beta chain was captured in a study of human T cells and chemical hapten exposure. TCRdb re-called the RACE reads through MiXCR, storing one row per CDR3 protein. The table includes some 360,000 distinct CDR3 sequences, roughly 4.6% detected once. Time point: pre-sensitization, week 0. Treatment: therapeutic diphenylcyclopropenone sensitization with weekly scalp DPC. Per the germline V gene, CDR1 is LGHNA and CDR2 is YNFKEQ. CDR3 length equals 15 residues. V lost 0 bases and J lost 13; bases outside the gene matches: 12. The chain carries TRBV4-2 and TRBJ2-1; 7 bases agree with TRBD2. This TCR derives from a woman aged 50 to 60 with alopecia areata. Some clones in this sample may be carry-over from other donors' samples. Sequenced here: whole blood, sampled in connection with sensitization to the hapten diphenylcyclopropenone (DPC). The CDR3 sequence: CASSQDSSDGGTQFF. CDR3 DNA sequence: TGTGCCAGCAGCCAAGATTCGTCCGACGGGGGGACTCAGTTCTTC.